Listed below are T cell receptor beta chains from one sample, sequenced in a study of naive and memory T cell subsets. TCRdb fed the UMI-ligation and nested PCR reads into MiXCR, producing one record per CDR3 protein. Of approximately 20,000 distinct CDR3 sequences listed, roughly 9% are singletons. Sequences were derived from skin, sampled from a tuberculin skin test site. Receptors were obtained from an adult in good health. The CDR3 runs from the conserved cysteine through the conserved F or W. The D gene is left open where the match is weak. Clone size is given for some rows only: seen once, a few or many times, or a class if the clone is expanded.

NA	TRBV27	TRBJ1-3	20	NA	CASPRGRVDSLRGSGNTIYF	TGTGCCAGCCCCAGGGGTCGAGTAGACAGTCTTCGGGGCTCTGGAAACACCATATATTTT
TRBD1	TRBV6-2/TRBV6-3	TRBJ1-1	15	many	CASSYTGTGDTEAFF	TGTGCCAGCAGTTACACCGGGACAGGGGACACTGAAGCTTTCTTT
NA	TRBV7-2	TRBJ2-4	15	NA	CASSPSLWEGNIQYF	TGTGCCAGCAGCCCTAGTTTGTGGGAAGGAAACATTCAGTACTTC
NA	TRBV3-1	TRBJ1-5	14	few	CASSQQPINQPQHF	TGTGCCAGCAGCCAACAGCCCATCAATCAGCCCCAGCATTTT
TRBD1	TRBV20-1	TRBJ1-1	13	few	CSASGDRVTEAFF	TGCAGTGCTAGTGGCGACAGGGTCACTGAAGCTTTCTTT
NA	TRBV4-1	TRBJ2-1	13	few	CASSHPRGLAPFF	TGCGCCAGCAGCCACCCACGGGGGCTAGCGCCGTTCTTC
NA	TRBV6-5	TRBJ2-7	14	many	CASRPWTLDHEQYF	TGTGCCAGCAGACCCTGGACCCTGGACCACGAGCAGTACTTC
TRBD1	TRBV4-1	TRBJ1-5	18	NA	CASSQSGEGQGANQPQHF	TGCGCCAGCAGCCAATCCGGGGAGGGCCAGGGGGCGAATCAGCCCCAGCATTTT
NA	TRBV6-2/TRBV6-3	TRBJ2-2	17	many	CASSYRTGEGNTGELFF	TGTGCCAGCAGTTACCGAACAGGGGAGGGGAACACCGGGGAGCTGTTTTTT
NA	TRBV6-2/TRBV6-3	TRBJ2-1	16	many	CATTEGPRGSYNEQFF	TGTGCCACCACGGAGGGGCCGCGGGGTTCCTACAATGAGCAGTTCTTC
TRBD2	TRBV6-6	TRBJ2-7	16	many	CASSYSRGGTTYEQYF	TGTGCCAGCAGTTACTCTCGGGGGGGTACAACCTACGAGCAGTACTTC
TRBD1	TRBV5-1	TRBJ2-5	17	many	CASSLWYWDSYMETQYF	TGCGCCAGCAGCCTGTGGTATTGGGACAGTTATATGGAGACCCAGTACTTC
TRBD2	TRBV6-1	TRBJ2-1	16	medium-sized	CASSELAGSSYNEQFF	TGTGCCAGCAGTGAACTAGCGGGGAGCTCCTACAATGAGCAGTTCTTC
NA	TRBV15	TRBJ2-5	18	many	CATSRSQRQGVRRETQYF	TGTGCCACCAGCAGATCCCAGCGGCAGGGTGTGAGGAGAGAGACCCAGTACTTC
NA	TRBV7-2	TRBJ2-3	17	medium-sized	CASSLRYPARSTDTQYF	TGTGCCAGCAGCTTACGGTACCCAGCCAGGAGCACAGATACGCAGTATTTT
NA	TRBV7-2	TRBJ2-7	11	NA	CASRGGYEQYF	TGTGCCAGCCGAGGCGGCTACGAGCAGTACTTC
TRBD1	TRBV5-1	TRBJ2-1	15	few	CASSTGQLAGNEQFF	TGCGCCAGCAGCACGGGACAGCTTGCTGGGAATGAGCAGTTCTTC
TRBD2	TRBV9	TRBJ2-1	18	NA	CASSVGAGGRSSYNEQFF	TGTGCCAGCAGCGTAGGTGCGGGAGGAAGGAGCTCCTACAATGAGCAGTTCTTC
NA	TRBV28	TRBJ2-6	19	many	CASSRPRTAGSSGANVLTF	TGTGCCAGCAGTAGACCGCGGACAGCCGGGAGCTCTGGGGCCAACGTCCTGACTTTC
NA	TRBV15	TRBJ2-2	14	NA	CATSRGERTGELFF	TGTGCCACCAGCAGAGGGGAACGGACCGGGGAGCTGTTTTTT
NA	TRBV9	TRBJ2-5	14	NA	CASSPEGGMETQYF	TGTGCCAGCAGCCCAGAGGGGGGGATGGAGACCCAGTACTTC
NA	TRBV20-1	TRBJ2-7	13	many	CSAGAPQSYEQYF	TGCAGTGCTGGAGCACCACAGTCCTACGAGCAGTACTTC
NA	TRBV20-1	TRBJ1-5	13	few	CSARGGGNQPQHF	TGCAGTGCTAGAGGAGGAGGGAATCAGCCCCAGCATTTT
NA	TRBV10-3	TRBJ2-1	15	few	CAISASQGAYNEQFF	TGTGCCATCAGTGCGTCCCAAGGCGCCTACAATGAGCAGTTCTTC
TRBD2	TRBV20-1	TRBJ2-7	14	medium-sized	CSARAYRGSNEQYF	TGCAGTGCTAGGGCCTATCGCGGGAGCAACGAGCAGTACTTC
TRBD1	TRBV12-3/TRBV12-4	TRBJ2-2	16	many	CASSLARGRRTGELFF	TGTGCCAGCAGTTTAGCCAGGGGGCGTCGTACCGGGGAGCTGTTTTTT
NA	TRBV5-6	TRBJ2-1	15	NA	CASSLGPSNYNEQFF	TGTGCCAGCAGCTTGGGACCTAGTAACTACAATGAGCAGTTCTTC
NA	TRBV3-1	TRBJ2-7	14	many	CASSQRGPVNEQYF	TGTGCCAGCAGCCAACGGGGACCTGTTAATGAGCAGTACTTC
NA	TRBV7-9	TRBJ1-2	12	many	CASSSVQVGYTF	TGTGCCAGCAGCTCGGTCCAAGTCGGCTACACCTTC
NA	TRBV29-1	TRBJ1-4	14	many	CSVARASGNEKLFF	TGCAGCGTTGCGAGGGCTTCGGGTAATGAAAAACTGTTTTTT
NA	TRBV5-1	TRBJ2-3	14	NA	CASSADKGADTQYF	TGCGCCAGCAGCGCCGACAAAGGGGCAGATACGCAGTATTTT
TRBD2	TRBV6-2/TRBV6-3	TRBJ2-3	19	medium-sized	CASEDGLAGIISSTDTQYF	TGTGCCAGCGAGGACGGACTAGCGGGGATAATATCTAGCACAGATACGCAGTATTTT
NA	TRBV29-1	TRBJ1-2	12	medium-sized	CSVEAGNEGYTF	TGCAGCGTTGAAGCAGGGAACGAAGGCTACACCTTC
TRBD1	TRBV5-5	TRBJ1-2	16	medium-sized	CASSLAGQISNYGYTF	TGTGCCAGCAGCTTGGCGGGACAGATCTCTAACTATGGCTACACCTTC
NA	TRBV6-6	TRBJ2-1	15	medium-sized	CASSSDLVYQVEQFF	TGTGCCAGCAGTTCGGACCTAGTCTACCAGGTTGAGCAGTTCTTC
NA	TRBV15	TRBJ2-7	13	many	CATSLEGRNEQYF	TGTGCCACCAGCTTGGAAGGGCGTAATGAGCAGTACTTC
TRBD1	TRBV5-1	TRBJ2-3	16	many	CASSIPDRERTDTQYF	TGCGCCAGCAGCATACCAGACAGGGAAAGAACAGATACGCAGTATTTT
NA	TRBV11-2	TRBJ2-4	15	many	CASSPDPTPGSIQYF	TGTGCCAGCAGCCCAGACCCTACACCAGGGAGCATTCAGTACTTC
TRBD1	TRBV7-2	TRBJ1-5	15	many	CASSPGTGVQSAQHF	TGTGCCAGCAGCCCCGGGACAGGGGTGCAATCAGCCCAGCATTTT
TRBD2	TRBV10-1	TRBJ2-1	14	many	CASSAGDPYNEQFF	TGCGCCAGCAGCGCGGGAGACCCCTACAATGAGCAGTTCTTC
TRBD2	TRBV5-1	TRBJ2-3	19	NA	CASSLAARGGAQSTDTQYF	TGCGCCAGCAGCTTGGCCGCCCGGGGGGGGGCCCAAAGCACAGATACGCAGTATTTT
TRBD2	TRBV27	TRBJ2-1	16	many	CATTVAGGPLNGEQFF	TGTGCCACCACCGTTGCGGGAGGGCCTCTCAATGGTGAGCAGTTCTTC
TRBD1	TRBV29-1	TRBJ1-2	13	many	CSVADRGNDGYTF	TGCAGCGTCGCGGACAGGGGGAACGATGGCTACACCTTC
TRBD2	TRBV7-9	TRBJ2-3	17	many	CASSPFVASGGADTQYF	TGTGCCAGCAGCCCTTTTGTGGCTAGCGGGGGGGCAGATACGCAGTATTTT
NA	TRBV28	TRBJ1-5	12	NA	CASSFAGQPQHF	TGTGCCAGCAGTTTTGCGGGGCAGCCCCAGCATTTT
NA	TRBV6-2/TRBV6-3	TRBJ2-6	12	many	CASTPGANVLTF	TGTGCCAGTACACCTGGGGCCAACGTCCTGACTTTC
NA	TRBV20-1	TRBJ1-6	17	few	CSARDPGRGLGLSPLHF	TGCAGTGCTAGAGATCCGGGGCGGGGATTGGGACTTTCACCCCTCCACTTT
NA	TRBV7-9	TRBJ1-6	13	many	CASIDSTGSPLHF	TGTGCCAGCATCGACTCCACGGGTTCACCCCTCCACTTT
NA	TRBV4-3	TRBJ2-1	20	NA	CASSQEAIWSWGGPYNEQFF	TGCGCCAGCAGCCAAGAGGCTATATGGTCCTGGGGGGGCCCATACAATGAGCAGTTCTTC
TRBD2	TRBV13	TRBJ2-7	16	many	CASSPRTSGTNYEQYF	TGTGCCAGCAGCCCACGGACTAGCGGGACGAATTACGAGCAGTACTTC
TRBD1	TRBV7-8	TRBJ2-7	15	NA	CASSSYRGSSYEQYF	TGTGCCAGCAGCTCTTACAGGGGTAGCTCCTACGAGCAGTACTTC
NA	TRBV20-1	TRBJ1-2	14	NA	CSARVAGVVYGYTF	TGCAGTGCTAGAGTGGCAGGGGTTGTCTATGGCTACACCTTC